This TCR beta chain derives from a study of T cell changes during pregnancy in multiple sclerosis. The germline V gene has CDR1 SGHRS and CDR2 YFSETQ. This CDR3 is 12 amino acids long. Trimming at V came to 7 bases and at J to 1 base, leaving 0 bases not matched to a gene. Data came from immunoSEQ multiplex PCR; TCRdb stores just in-frame clones and leaves some out. Among tens of thousands of clones listed, more than 85% were seen once. The chain is built from TRBV5-1 and TRBJ2-3; 7 nucleotides match TRBD2. The material was peripheral blood, obtained in the third trimester of pregnancy. This receptor was obtained from a female donor with multiple sclerosis, enrolled in a pregnancy study. CDR3 sequence reads: CASGGGTDTQYF. The CDR3 region has the DNA TGCGCCAGCGGGGGGGGCACAGATACGCAGTATTTT.